Sequencing of this T cell receptor beta chain was carried out in a study of identifying expanded T cells in peripheral blood. Collection occurred without any documented infections or immune events in donors. Study-wide results and caveats: Over about two and four weeks, about 17 and 20 clones changed, versus around 1.3 between replicates. Approximately 2-week clone count variance significantly increased as total template count grew.

On this clone: Its cognate antigen is unknown.

Clones were read by immunoSEQ multiplex PCR, and TCRdb kept only the in-frame ones, dropping some. This table holds about 89,000 clones, approximately 90% found once. CDR3 length: 15 residues. CDR1 is SGHVS and CDR2 is FQNEAQ in the germline V gene. V dropped 5 bases and J dropped 4; count of bases not matched to a gene: 6. What was sequenced was blood. This receptor was identified in a person aged 18 to 70 in good health. This chain connects TRBV7-8 to TRBJ2-7; 12 positions agree with TRBD2. CDR3 sequence reads: CASSPRLAGEYEQYF. The CDR3 DNA follows: TGTGCCAGCAGCCCGCGACTAGCGGGAGAGTACGAGCAGTACTTC.